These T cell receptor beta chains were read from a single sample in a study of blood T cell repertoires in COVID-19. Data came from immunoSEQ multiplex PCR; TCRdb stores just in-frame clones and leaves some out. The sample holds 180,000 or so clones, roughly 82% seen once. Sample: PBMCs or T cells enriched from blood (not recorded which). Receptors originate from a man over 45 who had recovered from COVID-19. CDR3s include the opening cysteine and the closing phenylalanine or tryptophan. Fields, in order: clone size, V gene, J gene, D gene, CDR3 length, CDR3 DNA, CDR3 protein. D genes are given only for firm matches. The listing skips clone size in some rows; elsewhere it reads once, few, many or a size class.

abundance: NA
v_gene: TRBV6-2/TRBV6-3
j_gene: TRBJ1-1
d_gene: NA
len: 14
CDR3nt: TGTGCCAGCAGTTACTCCCGGCAGGGTCCTTTGGCTTTCTTT
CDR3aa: CASSYSRQGPLAFF

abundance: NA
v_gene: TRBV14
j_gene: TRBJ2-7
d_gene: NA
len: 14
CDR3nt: TGTGCCAGCAGCCAAGAGGTCCGGGGGTCCGAGCAGTACTTC
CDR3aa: CASSQEVRGSEQYF

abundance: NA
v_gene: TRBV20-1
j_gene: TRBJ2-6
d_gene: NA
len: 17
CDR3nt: TGCAGTGCTAGTCTCGGACAGAAATTCTCTGGGGCCAACGTCCTGACTTTC
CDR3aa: CSASLGQKFSGANVLTF

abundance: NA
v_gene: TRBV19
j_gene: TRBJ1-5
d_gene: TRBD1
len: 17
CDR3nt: TGTGCCAGTAGTATTTCCGGGACAGGGTTAAGCAATCAGCCCCAGCATTTT
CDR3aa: CASSISGTGLSNQPQHF

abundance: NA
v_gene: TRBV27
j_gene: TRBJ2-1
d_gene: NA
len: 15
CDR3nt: TGTGCCAGCAAACTCTCAGGGTCGAATTACAATGAGCAGTTCTTC
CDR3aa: CASKLSGSNYNEQFF

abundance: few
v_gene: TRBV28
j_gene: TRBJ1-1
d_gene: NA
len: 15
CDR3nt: TGTGCCAGCAGGCTACAGACAGCTCTGAACACTGAAGCTTTCTTT
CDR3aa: CASRLQTALNTEAFF

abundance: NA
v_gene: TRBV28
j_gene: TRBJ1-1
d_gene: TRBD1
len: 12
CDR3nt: TGTGCCAGCAGTTTAGGGACAGGGAAGACTTTCTTT
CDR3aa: CASSLGTGKTFF

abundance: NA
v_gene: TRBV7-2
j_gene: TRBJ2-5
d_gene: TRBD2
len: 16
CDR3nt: TGTGCCAGCAGCCCACGGAGCGGGAGACTCCAAGAGACCCAGTACTTC
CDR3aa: CASSPRSGRLQETQYF

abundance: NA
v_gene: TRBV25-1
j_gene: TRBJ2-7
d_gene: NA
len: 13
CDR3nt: TGTGCCAGCACCCGAGCAGGGGTCGGGGAGCAGTACTTC
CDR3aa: CASTRAGVGEQYF

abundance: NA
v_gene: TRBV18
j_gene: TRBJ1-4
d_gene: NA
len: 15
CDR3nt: TGTGCCAGCTCACCAGGGGGCCCAAGTAATGAAAAACTGTTTTTT
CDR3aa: CASSPGGPSNEKLFF

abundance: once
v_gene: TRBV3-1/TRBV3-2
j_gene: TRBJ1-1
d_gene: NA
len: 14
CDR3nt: TGTGCCAGCAGCCAAGTACAGGGGAACACTGAAGCTTTCTTT
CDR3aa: CASSQVQGNTEAFF

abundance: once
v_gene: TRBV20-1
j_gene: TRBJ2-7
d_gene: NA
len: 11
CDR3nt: TGCAGTGCTCCGACGACGACTAGGCAGTACTTC
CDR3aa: CSAPTTTRQYF

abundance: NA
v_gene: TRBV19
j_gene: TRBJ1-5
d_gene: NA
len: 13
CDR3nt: TGTGCCAGTAGTATAGAAGCTGTAGGAGCCCAGCATTTT
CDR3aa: CASSIEAVGAQHF

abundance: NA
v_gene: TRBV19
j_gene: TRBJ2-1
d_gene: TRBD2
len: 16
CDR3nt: TGTGCCAGTAGTTCCTGGGCTAGCGGAAAGAACAATGAGCAGTTCTTC
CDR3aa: CASSSWASGKNNEQFF

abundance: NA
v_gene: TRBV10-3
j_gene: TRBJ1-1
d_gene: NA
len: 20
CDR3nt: TGTGCCATCAGTGAGTCTGGGGCGGACAACTTCCTCCCCTTGAACACTGAAGCTTTCTTT
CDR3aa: CAISESGADNFLPLNTEAFF

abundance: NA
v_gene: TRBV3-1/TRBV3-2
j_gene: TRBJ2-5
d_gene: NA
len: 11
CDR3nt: TGTGCCAGCACCTTCGAAGAGACCCAGTACTTC
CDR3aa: CASTFEETQYF

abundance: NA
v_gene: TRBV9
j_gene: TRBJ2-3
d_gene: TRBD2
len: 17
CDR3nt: TGTGCCAGCAGCGCCCGTGTAGCGGGAGTTATAGGAGATACGCAGTATTTT
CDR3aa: CASSARVAGVIGDTQYF

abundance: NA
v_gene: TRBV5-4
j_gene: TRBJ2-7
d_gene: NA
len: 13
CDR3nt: TGTGCCAGCAGCTCAGAACTAGCTCGCGAGCAGTACTTC
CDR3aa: CASSSELAREQYF

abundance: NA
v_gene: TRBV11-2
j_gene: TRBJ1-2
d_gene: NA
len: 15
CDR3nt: TGTGCCAGCAGCTTAGGTGGTCTGGAGGGAAGGGGCTACACCTTC
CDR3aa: CASSLGGLEGRGYTF

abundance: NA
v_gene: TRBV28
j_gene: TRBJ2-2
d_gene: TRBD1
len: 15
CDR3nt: TGTGCCAGCAGGGAAGGGGGCCAGAACACCGGGGAGCTGTTTTTT
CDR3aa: CASREGGQNTGELFF

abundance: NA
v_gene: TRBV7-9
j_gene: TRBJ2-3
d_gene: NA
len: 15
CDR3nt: TGTGCCAGCAGCCAAACACAGGGTTTGACAGATACGCAGTATTTT
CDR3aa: CASSQTQGLTDTQYF

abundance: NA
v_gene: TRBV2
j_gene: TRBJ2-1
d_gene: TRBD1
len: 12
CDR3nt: TGTGCCAGCAGTGGACAGGGGAATGAGCAGTTCTTC
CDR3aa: CASSGQGNEQFF

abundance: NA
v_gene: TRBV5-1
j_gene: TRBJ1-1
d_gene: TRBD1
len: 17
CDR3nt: TGCGCCAGCAGCTACAGACCGGGACAGGGGTTGGGCACTGAAGCTTTCTTT
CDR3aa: CASSYRPGQGLGTEAFF

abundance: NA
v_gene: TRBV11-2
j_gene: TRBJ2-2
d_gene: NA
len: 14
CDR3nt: TGTGCCAGCAGCTCTCAGGGGTCCACCGGGGAGCTGTTTTTT
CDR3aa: CASSSQGSTGELFF

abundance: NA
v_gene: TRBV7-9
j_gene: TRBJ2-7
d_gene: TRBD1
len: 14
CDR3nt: TGTGCCAGCAGCCTGCCGGGACAGGGGTACGAGCAGTACTTC
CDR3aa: CASSLPGQGYEQYF

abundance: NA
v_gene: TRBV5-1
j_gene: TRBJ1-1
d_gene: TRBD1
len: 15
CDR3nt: TGCGCCAGCAGCCAAAGACAGGGGGCGAAAACTGAAGCTTTCTTT
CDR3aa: CASSQRQGAKTEAFF

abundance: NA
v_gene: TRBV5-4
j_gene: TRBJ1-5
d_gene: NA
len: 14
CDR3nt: TGTGCCAGCAGCTTGAGGGACAACAATCAGCCCCAGCATTTT
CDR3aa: CASSLRDNNQPQHF

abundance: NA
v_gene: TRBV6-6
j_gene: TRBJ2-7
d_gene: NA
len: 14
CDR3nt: TGTGCCAGCAGTTCAGCCGTCATGACTAGTCATCTGTACTTC
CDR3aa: CASSSAVMTSHLYF

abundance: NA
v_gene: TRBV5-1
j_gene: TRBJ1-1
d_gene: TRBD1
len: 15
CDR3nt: TGCGCCAGCAGCTTGGCTCCGGGACAGGGGATCGTAGCTTTCTTT
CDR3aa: CASSLAPGQGIVAFF

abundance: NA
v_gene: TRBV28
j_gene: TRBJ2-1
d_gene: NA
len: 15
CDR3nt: TGTGCCAGCAGCGTCGACAGTCGGGCCTACAATGAGCAGTTCTTC
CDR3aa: CASSVDSRAYNEQFF

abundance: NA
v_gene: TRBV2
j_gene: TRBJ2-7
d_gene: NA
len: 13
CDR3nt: TGTGCCAGCAGTGTTGCCGGAATAGCCGAGCAGTACTTC
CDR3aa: CASSVAGIAEQYF

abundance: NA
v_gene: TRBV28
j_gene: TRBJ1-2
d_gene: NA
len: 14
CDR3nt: TGTGCCAGCAGCGTCACGTTCGTAGGAGGAGGCTACACCTTC
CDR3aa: CASSVTFVGGGYTF

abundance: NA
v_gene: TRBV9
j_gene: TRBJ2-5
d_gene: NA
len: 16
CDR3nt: TGTGCCAGCAGCGTAGGCGTGACAGATTACCAAGAGACCCAGTACTTC
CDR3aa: CASSVGVTDYQETQYF

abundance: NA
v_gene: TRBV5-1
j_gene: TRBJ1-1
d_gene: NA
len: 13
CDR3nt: TGCGCCAGCAGTAACCTAGGGAACACTGAAGCTTTCTTT
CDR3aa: CASSNLGNTEAFF

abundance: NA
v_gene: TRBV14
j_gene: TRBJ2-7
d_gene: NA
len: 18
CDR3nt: TGTGCCAGCAGCCAAGATCATGGGCGAACAGGGCGACTCTACGAGCAGTACTTC
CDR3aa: CASSQDHGRTGRLYEQYF

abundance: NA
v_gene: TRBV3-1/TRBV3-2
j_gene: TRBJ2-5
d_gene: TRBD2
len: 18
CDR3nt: TGTGCCAGCAGCCAAGATCCCCGACTAGCGGCGCTGGAAGAGACCCAGTACTTC
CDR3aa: CASSQDPRLAALEETQYF

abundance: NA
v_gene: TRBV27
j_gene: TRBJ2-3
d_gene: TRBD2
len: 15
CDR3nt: TGTGCCAGCAGTAATCTGGCGGGAGCTGCAGATACGCAGTATTTT
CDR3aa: CASSNLAGAADTQYF

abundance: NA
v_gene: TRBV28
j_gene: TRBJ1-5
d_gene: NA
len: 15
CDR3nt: TGTGCCAGCAGATTCTCGGGGGACGGCAATCAGCCCCAGCATTTT
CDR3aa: CASRFSGDGNQPQHF

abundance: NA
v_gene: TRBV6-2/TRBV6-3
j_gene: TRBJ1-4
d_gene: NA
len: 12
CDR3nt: TGTGCCAGCAGTTACGGACTTGAAAAACTGTTTTTT
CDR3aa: CASSYGLEKLFF

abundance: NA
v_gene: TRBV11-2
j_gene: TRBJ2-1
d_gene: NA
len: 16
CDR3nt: TGTGCCAGCAGCTTAGTGGCAGGGGGGCGTTACAATGAGCAGTTCTTC
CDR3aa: CASSLVAGGRYNEQFF

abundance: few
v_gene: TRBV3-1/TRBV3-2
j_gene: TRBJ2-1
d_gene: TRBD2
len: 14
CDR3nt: TGTGCCAGCAGCCGCAATAGCGGGGACAATGAGCAGTTCTTC
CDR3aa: CASSRNSGDNEQFF